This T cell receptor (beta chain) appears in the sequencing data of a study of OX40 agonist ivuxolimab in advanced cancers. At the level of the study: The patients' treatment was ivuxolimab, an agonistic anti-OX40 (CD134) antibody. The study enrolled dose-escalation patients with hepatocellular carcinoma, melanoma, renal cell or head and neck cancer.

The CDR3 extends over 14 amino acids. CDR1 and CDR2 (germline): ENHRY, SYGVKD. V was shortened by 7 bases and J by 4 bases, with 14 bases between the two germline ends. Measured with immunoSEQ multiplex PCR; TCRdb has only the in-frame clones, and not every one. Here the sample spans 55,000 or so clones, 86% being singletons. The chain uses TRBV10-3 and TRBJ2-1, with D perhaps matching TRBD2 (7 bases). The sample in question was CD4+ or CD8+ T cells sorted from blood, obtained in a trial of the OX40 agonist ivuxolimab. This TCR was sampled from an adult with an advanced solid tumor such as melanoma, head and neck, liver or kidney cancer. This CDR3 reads CAIMGAGEYNEQFF. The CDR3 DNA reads TGTGCCATCATGGGGGCGGGAGAGTACAATGAGCAGTTCTTC.